The following is a TCR beta chain sequence with its context. Authors' data handling: Quantification of nucleated cells was approximated via reference gene primer amplification. Produced via immunoSEQ multiplex PCR; TCRdb's table is partial and in-frame only. That table gives V, J and clone size, and the DNA gave D and trimming. The data contain about 230,000 clones, about 85% of them singletons. V was pared by 5 bases and J by 1 base, with 6 bases between. CDR1 and CDR2 (germline): MDHEN, SYDVKM. The CDR3 is made up of 14 amino acids. This sample is drawn from a study of blood T cell repertoires in COVID-19. Study details: PBMCs, B-cell-depleted T cells, or T cells provided the cDNA or gDNA that made up the material.

Sequencing was carried out using peripheral blood. The receptor's source is a man between 40 and 49 years old with acute or convalescent COVID-19. The V call is TRBV28, the J call TRBJ2-6; D ambiguous. The CDR3 DNA follows: TGTGCCAGCAGTAAAGCGTCTGGGGCCAACGTCCTGACTTTC. Amino acid sequence: CASSKASGANVLTF. The whole variable domain, remainder taken from reference TRBV28 and TRBJ2-6, is DVKVTQSSRYLVKRTGEKVFLECVQDMDHENMFWYRQDPGLGLRLIYFSYDVKMKEKGDIPEGYSVSREKKERFSLILESASTNQTSMYLCASSKASGANVLTFGAGSRLTVL.